The source of this TCR beta chain is a study of blood T cell repertoires in COVID-19 (TCRdb year 2020). Regarding the complete study: Samples from collaborators originated in the United States, Italy and Spain and spanned both the acute and convalescent phases of COVID-19. The prospective study material was composed of cDNA or gDNA derived from T cells, B-cell-depleted T cells, or PBMCs. Deeply sampled blood TCRbeta repertoires from subjects exposed to, actively infected with, or recovered from COVID-19 were included in the dataset. The repertoires were released in a freely available public database intended as a resource for research on the immune response to SARS-CoV-2. The samples were drawn from two sources: the first 160 participants of the ongoing ImmuneRACE study, and 1,254 subjects contributed by 6 global collaborators. The sample metadata nearly always contained a de-identified subject ID, COVID-19 status, age in years and sex. Where available, HLA class I and class II types were taken from metadata supplied by the sample provider and were not determined by assay-based typing. What the study reported, not specific to this receptor: The quantity of clinical and demographic metadata differed by source and by participant and was supplied without curation.

Collaborating institutions collected whole blood in K2EDTA tubes following their own protocols. Collaborator samples were shipped for TCRbeta analysis as frozen whole blood, isolated PBMCs, or DNA extracted from either sample type. Reading the germline V gene gives CDR1 ENHRY and CDR2 SYGVKD. V and J are truncated by 10 bases and 2 bases respectively, leaving an intervening sequence of 14 bases. The CDR3 spans 13 residues, from the cysteine through the phenylalanine. Only the CDR3 DNA is retained, 39 bases long and in frame from the first base. TCRbeta CDR3 regions were amplified from genomic DNA using the immunoSEQ Assay, a bias-controlled multiplex PCR. In the source study's methods: Within the assay, amplification of reference gene primers was used to estimate how many nucleated cells each sample contained. To quantify the absolute abundance of each unique TCRbeta CDR3 rearrangement, sequence reads were collapsed and filtered. For each sample, productive Simpson clonality was calculated as the square root of Simpson's diversity index across productive rearrangements. TCRdb's version of the immuneACCESS table is confined to in-frame rearrangements and falls short of the full clone set. An unresolved V gene accounts for under half of the shortfall where checked; the remainder is of unknown origin. The D gene and trimming were derived from the DNA, and the V and J assignments and clone size from that table. In all, the sample holds a few hundred thousand clones, and around 90% of those were seen once. The ten top clones hold 1% of the sample.

In the case of this clone: The antigen it binds to is not known. Base quality data are lacking; no much larger clone is found one base away.

The sequence came from a man in his fifties with active or convalescent COVID-19. The sample consisted of peripheral blood. The chain is assembled from TRBV10-3 and TRBJ1-1; the D region possibly corresponds to TRBD1 (5 bases align). This receptor has the CDR3 CATTLGGNTEAFF. The DNA reads TGTGCCACCACGTTGGGGGGTAACACTGAAGCTTTCTTT.